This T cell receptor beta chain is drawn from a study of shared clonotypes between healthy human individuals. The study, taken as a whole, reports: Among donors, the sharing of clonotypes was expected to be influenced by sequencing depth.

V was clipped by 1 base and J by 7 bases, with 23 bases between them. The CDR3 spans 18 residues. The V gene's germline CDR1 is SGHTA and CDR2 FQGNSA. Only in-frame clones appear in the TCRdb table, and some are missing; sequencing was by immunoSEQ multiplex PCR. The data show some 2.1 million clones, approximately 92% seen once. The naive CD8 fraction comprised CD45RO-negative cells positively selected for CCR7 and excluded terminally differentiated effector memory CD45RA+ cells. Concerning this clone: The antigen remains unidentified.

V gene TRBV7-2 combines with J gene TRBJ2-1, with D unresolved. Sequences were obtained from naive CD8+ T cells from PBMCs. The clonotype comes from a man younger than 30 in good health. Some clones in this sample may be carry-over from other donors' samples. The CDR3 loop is CASSLGQVRQAIGNEQFF. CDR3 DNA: TGTGCCAGCAGCTTAGGGCAAGTACGGCAGGCAATAGGGAATGAGCAGTTCTTC.